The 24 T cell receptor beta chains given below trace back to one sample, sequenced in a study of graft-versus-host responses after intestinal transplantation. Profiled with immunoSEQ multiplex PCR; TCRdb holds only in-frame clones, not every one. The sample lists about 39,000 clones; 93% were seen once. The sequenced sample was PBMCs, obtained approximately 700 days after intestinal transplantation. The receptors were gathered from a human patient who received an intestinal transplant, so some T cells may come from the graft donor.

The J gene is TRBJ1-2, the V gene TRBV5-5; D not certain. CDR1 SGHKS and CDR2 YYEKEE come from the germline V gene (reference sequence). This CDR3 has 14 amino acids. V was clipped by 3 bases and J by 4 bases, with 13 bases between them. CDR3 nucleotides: TGTGCCAGCAGCTCAATAAGGACCAGCTATGGCTACACCTTC. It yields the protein CASSSIRTSYGYTF.

The CDR3 sequence: CASSVGSGVTGEQFF. The DNA of the CDR3 is TGTGCCAGCAGCGTAGGGAGTGGGGTTACGGGTGAGCAGTTCTTC. The chain carries TRBV9 and TRBJ2-1; D unresolved. CDR1 and CDR2 (germline): SGDLS, YYNGEE. Trimming pared 0 bases from V and 9 bases from J, leaving 16 bases between. This CDR3 has 15 amino acids.

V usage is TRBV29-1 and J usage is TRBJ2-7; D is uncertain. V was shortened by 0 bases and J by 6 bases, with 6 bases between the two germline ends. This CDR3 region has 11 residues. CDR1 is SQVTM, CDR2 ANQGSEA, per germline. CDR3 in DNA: TGCAGCGTTGAAGATCCTCTCGAGCAGTACTTC. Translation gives CSVEDPLEQYF.

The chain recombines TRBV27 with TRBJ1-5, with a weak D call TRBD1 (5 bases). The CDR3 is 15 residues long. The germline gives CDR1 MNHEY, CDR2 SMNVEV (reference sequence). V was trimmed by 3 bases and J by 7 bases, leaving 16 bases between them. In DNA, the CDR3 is TGTGCCAGCAGTTTTAGGTGGACAAGCCTACAGCCCCAGCATTTT. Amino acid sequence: CASSFRWTSLQPQHF.

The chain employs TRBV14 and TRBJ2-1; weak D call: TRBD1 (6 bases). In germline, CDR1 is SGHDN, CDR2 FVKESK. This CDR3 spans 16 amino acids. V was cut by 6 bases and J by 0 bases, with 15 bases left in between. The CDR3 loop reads CASRGGDTSSYNEQFF. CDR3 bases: TGTGCCAGCAGGGGTGGGGACACCTCCTCCTACAATGAGCAGTTCTTC.

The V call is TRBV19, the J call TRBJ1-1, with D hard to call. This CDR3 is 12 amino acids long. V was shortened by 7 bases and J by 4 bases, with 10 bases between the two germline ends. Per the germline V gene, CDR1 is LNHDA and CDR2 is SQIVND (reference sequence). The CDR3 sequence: CASTSTGTEAFF. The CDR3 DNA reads TGTGCCAGTACTTCGACTGGCACTGAAGCTTTCTTT.

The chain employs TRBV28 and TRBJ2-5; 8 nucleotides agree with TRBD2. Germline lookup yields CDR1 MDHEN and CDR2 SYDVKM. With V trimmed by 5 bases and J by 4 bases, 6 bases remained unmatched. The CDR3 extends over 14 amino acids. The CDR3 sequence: CASSPPGGGETQYF. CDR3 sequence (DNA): TGTGCCAGCAGTCCCCCCGGGGGGGGAGAGACCCAGTACTTC. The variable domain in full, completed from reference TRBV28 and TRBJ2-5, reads DVKVTQSSRYLVKRTGEKVFLECVQDMDHENMFWYRQDPGLGLRLIYFSYDVKMKEKGDIPEGYSVSREKKERFSLILESASTNQTSMYLCASSPPGGGETQYFGPGTRLLVL.

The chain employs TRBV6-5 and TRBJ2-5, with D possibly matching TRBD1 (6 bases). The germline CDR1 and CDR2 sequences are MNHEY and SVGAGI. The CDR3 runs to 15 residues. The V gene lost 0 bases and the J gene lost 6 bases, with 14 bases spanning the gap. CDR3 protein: CASSYSGQGMKTQYF. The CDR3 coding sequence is TGTGCCAGCAGTTACTCCGGCCAGGGGATGAAGACCCAGTACTTC.

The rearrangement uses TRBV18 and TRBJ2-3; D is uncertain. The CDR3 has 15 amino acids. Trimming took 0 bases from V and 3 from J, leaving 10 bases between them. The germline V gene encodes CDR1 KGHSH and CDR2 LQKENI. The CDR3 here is CASSPPSARTDTQYF. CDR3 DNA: TGTGCCAGCTCACCACCCTCAGCTCGGACAGATACGCAGTATTTT.

In nucleotides, the CDR3 is TGCGCCAGCAGCTTTAGTGTGATAGAGACCCAGTACTTC. Protein product: CASSFSVIETQYF. This chain joins TRBV5-1 and TRBJ2-5; D is unresolved. From germline, CDR1 is SGHRS and CDR2 YFSETQ. This CDR3 is built from 13 residues. Deletions cut 2 bases from V and 4 bases from J, with 9 bases between.

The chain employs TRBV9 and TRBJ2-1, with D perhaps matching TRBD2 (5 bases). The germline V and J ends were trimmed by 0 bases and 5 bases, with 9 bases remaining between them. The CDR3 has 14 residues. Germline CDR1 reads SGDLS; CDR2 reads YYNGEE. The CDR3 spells CASSVVSGNNEQFF. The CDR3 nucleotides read TGTGCCAGCAGCGTAGTTTCGGGGAACAATGAGCAGTTCTTC.

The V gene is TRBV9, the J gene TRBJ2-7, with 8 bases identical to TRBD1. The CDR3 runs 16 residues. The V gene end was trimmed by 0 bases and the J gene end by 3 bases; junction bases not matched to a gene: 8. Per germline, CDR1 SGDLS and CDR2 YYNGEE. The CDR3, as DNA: TGTGCCAGCAGCGTAGGATACGGGACAGGATACTACGAGCAGTACTTC. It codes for CASSVGYGTGYYEQYF.

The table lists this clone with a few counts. The CDR3 reads CASSEALRARSSPLHF. For the CDR3, the DNA is TGTGCCAGCAGTGAAGCGCTTCGGGCCCGGTCTTCACCCCTCCACTTT. The chain combines TRBV2 with TRBJ1-6; D unresolved. The CDR3 has 16 amino acids. Germline V gene sequence: CDR1 SNHLY, CDR2 FYNNEI. Trimming stripped 0 bases from V and 9 bases from J, with 15 bases between.

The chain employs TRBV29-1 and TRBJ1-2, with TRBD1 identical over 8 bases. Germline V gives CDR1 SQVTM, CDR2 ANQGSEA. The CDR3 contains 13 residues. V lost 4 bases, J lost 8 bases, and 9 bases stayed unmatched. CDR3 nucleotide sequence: TGCAGCGTTGGGGCAGGGGGCGCAGGAGGCTACACCTTC. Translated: CSVGAGGAGGYTF. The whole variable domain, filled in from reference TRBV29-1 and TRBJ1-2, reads SAVISQKPSRDICQRGTSLTIQCQVDSQVTMMFWYRQQPGQSLTLIATANQGSEATYESGFVIDKFPISRPNLTFSTLTVSNMSPEDSSIYLCSVGAGGAGGYTFGSGTRLTVV.

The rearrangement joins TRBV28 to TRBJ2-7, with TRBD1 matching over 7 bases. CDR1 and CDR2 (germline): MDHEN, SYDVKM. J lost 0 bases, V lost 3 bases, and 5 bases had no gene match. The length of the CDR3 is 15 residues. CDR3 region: CASSFFRGISYEQYF. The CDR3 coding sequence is TGTGCCAGCAGTTTTTTCAGGGGGATCTCCTACGAGCAGTACTTC.

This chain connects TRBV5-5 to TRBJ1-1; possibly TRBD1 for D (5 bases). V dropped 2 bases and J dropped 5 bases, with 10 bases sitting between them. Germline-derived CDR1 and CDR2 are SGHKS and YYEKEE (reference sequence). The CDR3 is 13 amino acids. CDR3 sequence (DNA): TGTGCCAGCAGCTTCTCCAGGGCAACTGAAGCTTTCTTT. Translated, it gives CASSFSRATEAFF. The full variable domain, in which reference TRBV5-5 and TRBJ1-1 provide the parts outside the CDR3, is DAGVTQSPTHLIKTRGQQVTLRCSPISGHKSVSWYQQVLGQGPQFIFQYYEKEERGRGNFPDRFSARQFPNYSSELNVNALLLGDSALYLCASSFSRATEAFFGQGTRLTVV.

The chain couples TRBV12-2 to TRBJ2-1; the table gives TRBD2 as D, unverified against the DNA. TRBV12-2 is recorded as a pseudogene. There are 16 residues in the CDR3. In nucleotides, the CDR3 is TGTGCAAGTCGCCGGACGGGACTCAACTTGGGCAATGAGCAGTTCTTC. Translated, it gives CASRRTGLNLGNEQFF.

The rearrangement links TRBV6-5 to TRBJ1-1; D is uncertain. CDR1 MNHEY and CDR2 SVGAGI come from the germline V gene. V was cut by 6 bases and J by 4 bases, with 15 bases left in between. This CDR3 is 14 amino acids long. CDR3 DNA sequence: TGTGCCAGCAGACCAATACGAGGGTTCACTGAAGCTTTCTTT. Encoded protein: CASRPIRGFTEAFF.

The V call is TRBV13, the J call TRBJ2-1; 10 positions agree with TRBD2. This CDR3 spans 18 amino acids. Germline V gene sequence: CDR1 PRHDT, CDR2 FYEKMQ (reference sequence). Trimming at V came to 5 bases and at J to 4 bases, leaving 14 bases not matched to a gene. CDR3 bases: TGTGCCAGCAGCAGAACCTCTAGCGGGGGACGGCGATACAATGAGCAGTTCTTC. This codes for CASSRTSSGGRRYNEQFF.

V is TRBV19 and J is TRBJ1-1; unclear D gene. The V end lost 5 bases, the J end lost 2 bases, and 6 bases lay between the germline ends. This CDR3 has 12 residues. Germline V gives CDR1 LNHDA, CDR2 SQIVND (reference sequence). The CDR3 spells CASSLGNTEAFF. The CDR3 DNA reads TGTGCCAGTAGTTTGGGTAACACTGAAGCTTTCTTT.

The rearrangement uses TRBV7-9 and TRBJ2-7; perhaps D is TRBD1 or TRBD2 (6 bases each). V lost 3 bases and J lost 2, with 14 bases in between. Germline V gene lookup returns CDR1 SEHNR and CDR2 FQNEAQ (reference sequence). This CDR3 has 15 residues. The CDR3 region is CASSFLAGEAYEQYF. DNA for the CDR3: TGTGCCAGCAGCTTTCTGGCAGGGGAGGCCTACGAGCAGTACTTC. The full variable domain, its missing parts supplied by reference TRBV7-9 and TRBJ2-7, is DTGVSQNPRHKITKRGQNVTFRCDPISEHNRLYWYRQTLGQGPEFLTYFQNEAQLEKSRLLSDRFSAERPKGSFSTLEIQRTEQGDSAMYLCASSFLAGEAYEQYFGPGTRLTVT.

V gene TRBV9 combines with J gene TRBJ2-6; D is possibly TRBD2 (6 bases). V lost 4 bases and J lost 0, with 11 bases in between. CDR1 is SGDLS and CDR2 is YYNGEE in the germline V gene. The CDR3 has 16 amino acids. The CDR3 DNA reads TGTGCCAGCAGCCGCGGGACTTCCTCTGGGGCCAACGTCCTGACTTTC. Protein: CASSRGTSSGANVLTF.

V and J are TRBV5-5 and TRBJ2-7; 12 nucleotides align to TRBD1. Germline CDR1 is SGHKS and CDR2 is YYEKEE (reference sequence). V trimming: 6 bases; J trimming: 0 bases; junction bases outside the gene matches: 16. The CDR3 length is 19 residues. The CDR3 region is CASTTRGTGGPLSSYEQYF. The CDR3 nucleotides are TGTGCCAGCACCACCCGGGGGACAGGGGGCCCTCTTAGCTCCTACGAGCAGTACTTC.

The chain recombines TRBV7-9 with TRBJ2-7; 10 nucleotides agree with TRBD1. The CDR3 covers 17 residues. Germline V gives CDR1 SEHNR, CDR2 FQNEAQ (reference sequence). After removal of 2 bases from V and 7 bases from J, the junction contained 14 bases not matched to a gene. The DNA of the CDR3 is TGTGCCAGCAGCTTACCATATTGGGGGACAGGGGAAAATGAGCAGTACTTC. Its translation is CASSLPYWGTGENEQYF.